The T cell receptor beta chain under discussion was sequenced for a study of cytomegalovirus exposure and HLA in healthy donors. Study findings and constraints: In a later analysis, across HLA loci, associated TCR counts were highest for DRB1, lowest for HLA-C.

It was with 60 Vbeta and 13 Jbeta primers that the PCR ran. The data were produced by immunoSEQ multiplex PCR, yet TCRdb's version contains in-frame clones alone and is incomplete. The sample shows some 150,000 clones, roughly 79% of them seen only once. CDR3 length equals 16 residues. CDR1 and CDR2 (germline): SGHDT, YYEEEE. V was pared by 4 bases and J by 0 bases, with 14 bases between. Of note for this clone: The antigen is undetermined.

The sequence was obtained from a male donor in good health and CMV-seronegative. Sample: PBMCs. This chain links TRBV5-6 with TRBJ1-5, with D uncertain. CDR3 loop: CASSRRYQHSNQPQHF. The CDR3 DNA follows: TGTGCCAGCAGCAGGAGGTACCAGCATAGCAATCAGCCCCAGCATTTT. The full variable domain, with the rest looked up from reference TRBV5-6 and TRBJ1-5, is DAGVTQSPTHLIKTRGQQVTLRCSPKSGHDTVSWYQQALGQGPQFIFQYYEEEERQRGNFPDRFSGHQFPNYSSELNVNALLLGDSALYLCASSRRYQHSNQPQHFGDGTRLSIL.